This TCR beta chain is from a study of regulatory T cells in long-lasting Graves disease. Findings and limits, study-wide: Graves' patients with persistent disease showed TCR diversity lower than patients newly diagnosed.

CDR1 is GTSNPN, CDR2 SVGIG, per germline (reference sequence). Deletions cut 2 bases from V and 0 bases from J, with 3 bases between. The CDR3 extends over 12 amino acids. Library construction for TCR beta used iRepertoire HTBI primers and Arm-PCR of CDR3 regions. From the multiplex PCR reads, TCRdb called clonotypes with MiXCR, one entry per CDR3 protein. The sample shows around 400,000 distinct CDR3 sequences, 15% of them seen only once. To note about this clonotype: Its target is not known.

This sample's time point: newly diagnosed GD, antithyroid drugs for less than 3 months. The TCR library was prepared using RNA isolated from PBMCs. These sequences were also reported in another study, on T cells in Graves' hyperthyroidism and ophthalmopathy. From that study: It was considered stable Graves' hyperthyroidism when ophthalmopathy did not progress within 18 months. First-round RT-PCR targeting the TCR CDR3 was performed with the HTBI primer set. Among thyroid clonotypes expanded above 0.001, most also appeared in blood.

The receptor was isolated from a woman aged 40 to 55 with Graves disease. The rearrangement links TRBV30 to TRBJ2-3; no clear D gene. Specimen: peripheral blood mononuclear cells (PBMCs), collected at new diagnosis, from a patient treated with antithyroid drugs. As DNA, the CDR3 is TGTGCCTGGAGTCTGAGCACAGATACGCAGTATTTT. Its protein is CAWSLSTDTQYF. Complete variable domain (other parts from reference TRBV30 and TRBJ2-3): SQTIHQWPATLVQPVGSPLSLECTVEGTSNPNLYWYRQAAGRGLQLLFYSVGIGQISSEVPQNLSASRPQDRQFILSSKKLLLSDSGFYLCAWSLSTDTQYFGPGTRLTVL.